The 18 T cell receptor beta chains below were found in one sample sequenced in a study of blood T cell repertoires in COVID-19. Sequencing was performed with immunoSEQ multiplex PCR; in TCRdb, only in-frame clones are kept and a portion is missing. Here the sample spans hundreds of thousands of clones, about 87% being singletons. The sample taken for sequencing was PBMCs or T cells enriched from blood (not recorded which). Source of these receptors: a woman aged 45-59 years who had recovered from COVID-19.

V is TRBV28 and J is TRBJ1-1, with D unclear. Trimming stripped 5 bases from V and 1 base from J, with 5 bases between. The germline CDR1 and CDR2 sequences are MDHEN and SYDVKM. The CDR3 length is 12 residues. The CDR3 DNA reads as TGTGCCAGCAGTACAGCGAACACTGAAGCTTTCTTT. Encoded protein: CASSTANTEAFF.

This chain's CDR3 is CASSTPPEPGYTF. The CDR3 DNA is TGTGCCAGCAGTACCCCCCCTGAGCCGGGCTACACCTTC. The J gene is TRBJ1-2, the V gene TRBV28; D not certain. CDR1 and CDR2 from the germline V gene are MDHEN and SYDVKM. V was clipped by 5 bases and J by 8 bases, with 15 bases between them. The CDR3 covers 13 residues.

This chain joins TRBV28 and TRBJ1-2, with D tentatively TRBD1 (6 bases). Germline assignment: CDR1 MDHEN and CDR2 SYDVKM. Trimming stripped 8 bases from V and 7 bases from J, with 17 bases between. CDR3 size: 13 residues. The CDR3 sequence is CASEFRGGGGYTF. The CDR3 coding sequence is TGTGCCAGCGAATTCCGCGGGGGCGGTGGCTACACCTTC.

This clone appeared once. The rearrangement joins TRBV4-2 to TRBJ1-5; no clear D. This CDR3 region has 14 residues. V was shortened by 3 bases and J by 1 base, with 7 bases between the two germline ends. Germline-derived CDR1 and CDR2 are LGHNA and YNFKEQ. This CDR3 reads CASSQARSNQPQHF. CDR3 bases: TGTGCCAGCAGCCAGGCCCGAAGCAATCAGCCCCAGCATTTT.

The chain employs TRBV4-2 and TRBJ1-2; TRBD1 is a possible D gene (6 bases). The CDR3 consists of 13 residues. Germline values: CDR1 LGHNA, CDR2 YNFKEQ. V lost 2 bases, J lost 6 bases, and 10 bases lay in between. The CDR3 reads CASSQIGGDGYTF. As DNA, the CDR3 is TGTGCCAGCAGCCAAATAGGGGGGGATGGCTACACCTTC.

This rearrangement joins TRBV28 to TRBJ1-2, with 10 bases matching TRBD1. The CDR3 runs 16 residues. V gave up 6 bases and J gave up 1 base; unmatched junction bases: 8. Germline assignment: CDR1 MDHEN and CDR2 SYDVKM. CDR3 bases: TGTGCCAGCAGCTCAATCCGGGACAGGGGTAACTATGGCTACACCTTC. It yields the protein CASSSIRDRGNYGYTF.

The V and J genes are TRBV21-1 and TRBJ1-2; the DNA was not used to check the table's D call, TRBD1. TRBV21-1 is termed a pseudogene. CDR3 length: 16 residues. CDR3 sequence (DNA): TGTGCCAGCAGCATTCGGGCCCGGCGGGACAGCTATGGCTACACCTTC. Its protein is CASSIRARRDSYGYTF.

The CDR3 here is CASRLAGTSGNTYEQYF. The CDR3 nucleotides are TGTGCAAGTCGCTTAGCGGGGACTAGCGGAAATACCTACGAGCAGTACTTC. J is TRBJ2-7 and V is TRBV12-2; TRBD2, as called in the table, went unchecked against the DNA. TRBV12-2 is termed a pseudogene. The CDR3 has 17 amino acids.

In the case of this clone: This sample also contains other DNA sequences that code for the same CDR3. V is TRBV9 and J is TRBJ1-1; D call uncertain. This CDR3 is built from 13 residues. V was clipped by 0 bases and J by 2 bases, with 5 bases between them. Germline loops: CDR1 SGDLS, CDR2 YYNGEE. CDR3 nucleotide sequence: TGTGCCAGCAGCGTAGTTTCAAACACTGAAGCTTTCTTT. This gives the protein CASSVVSNTEAFF. Complete variable domain (other parts from reference TRBV9 and TRBJ1-1): DSGVTQTPKHLITATGQRVTLRCSPRSGDLSVYWYQQSLDQGLQFLIQYYNGEERAKGNILERFSAQQFPDLHSELNLSSLELGDSALYFCASSVVSNTEAFFGQGTRLTVV.

J is TRBJ2-7 and V is TRBV6-5; TRBD1 matches at 9 bases. The CDR3 extends over 14 amino acids. With 4 bases clipped from V and 6 bases from J, the junction kept 7 bases outside the gene matches. Per the germline V gene, CDR1 is MNHEY and CDR2 is SVGAGI. The CDR3 DNA follows: TGTGCCAGCAGTTCGGTGGGACAGGGCGCCGAGCAGTACTTC. Protein: CASSSVGQGAEQYF.

The chain joins TRBV6-6 to TRBJ2-1; tentative D call: TRBD1 (5 bases). The CDR3 contains 13 residues. The germline gives CDR1 MNHNY, CDR2 SVGAGI (reference sequence). Trimming left V 5 bases short and J 8 bases short, with 13 bases between. The CDR3 region has the DNA TGTGCCAGCAGTGAGGCAGGGCTCCATGAGCAGTTCTTC. Its translation: CASSEAGLHEQFF.

This clone was counted only a few times. The chain couples TRBV6-1 to TRBJ1-1; a possible D gene is TRBD1 (5 bases). Germline assignment: CDR1 MNHNS and CDR2 SASEGT. The ends were cut back, 2 bases at V and 4 bases at J, with 14 bases in the middle. This CDR3 is built from 15 residues. CDR3 sequence (DNA): TGTGCCAGCAGTGAAACGGGACTCCTCAGCACTGAAGCTTTCTTT. Amino acids: CASSETGLLSTEAFF.

V gene TRBV10-1 combines with J gene TRBJ2-5; D is perhaps TRBD2 (6 bases). V lost 6 bases, J lost 3 bases, and 14 bases lay in between. This CDR3 has 14 residues. Germline values: CDR1 WNHNN, CDR2 SYGVQD (reference sequence). CDR3 DNA sequence: TGCGCCAGCAGGGAGGGAGCGCTGAAAGAGACCCAGTACTTC. Residues: CASREGALKETQYF.

This rearrangement joins TRBV5-8 to TRBJ2-3, with D maybe TRBD1 (5 bases). Trimming took off 1 base at V and 4 bases at J, with 7 bases between the two ends. This CDR3 spans 13 amino acids. Germline V lookup: CDR1 SGHTS, CDR2 YDEGEE. CDR3 nucleotide sequence: TGTGCCAGCAGCTTGTTGGGGCCAGATACGCAGTATTTT. It is translated as CASSLLGPDTQYF.

V gene TRBV5-1 combines with J gene TRBJ2-3; 8 nucleotides match TRBD1. The CDR3 loop spans 15 amino acids. J gave up 5 bases and V 3 bases, and 8 bases lay outside the gene matches. Germline CDR1 is SGHRS and CDR2 is YFSETQ. CDR3 protein: CASSSGHRGIDTQYF. The CDR3 bases are TGCGCCAGCAGCTCAGGTCACAGGGGGATAGATACGCAGTATTTT.

The V and J genes are TRBV4-1 and TRBJ2-3; tentatively, D is TRBD2 (5 bases). This CDR3 spans 15 amino acids. Germline values: CDR1 MGHRA, CDR2 YSYEKL. V lost 2 bases and J 0 bases, leaving 9 bases between the germline ends. CDR3 sequence: CASSQPRTSTDTQYF. As DNA, the CDR3 is TGCGCCAGCAGCCAACCCAGGACTAGCACAGATACGCAGTATTTT.

In its sample, this clone was seen once. J is TRBJ2-6 and V is TRBV6-5, with 9 nucleotides matching TRBD1. Germline V lookup: CDR1 MNHEY, CDR2 SVGAGI. V shed 8 bases, J shed 0 bases, and the junction held 2 bases outside the gene matches. This CDR3 has 15 residues. CDR3 residues: CASRDRASGANVLTF. As DNA, the CDR3 is TGTGCCAGCCGGGACAGGGCCTCTGGGGCCAACGTCCTGACTTTC.

The chain combines TRBV11-2 with TRBJ1-3; D not resolved. V lost 3 bases and J lost 0, with 6 bases in between. The CDR3 length is 14 residues. Germline V gene sequence: CDR1 SGHAT, CDR2 FQNNGV. As DNA, the CDR3 is TGTGCCAGCAGCTTTTGGCTCTCTGGAAACACCATATATTTT. This codes for CASSFWLSGNTIYF.